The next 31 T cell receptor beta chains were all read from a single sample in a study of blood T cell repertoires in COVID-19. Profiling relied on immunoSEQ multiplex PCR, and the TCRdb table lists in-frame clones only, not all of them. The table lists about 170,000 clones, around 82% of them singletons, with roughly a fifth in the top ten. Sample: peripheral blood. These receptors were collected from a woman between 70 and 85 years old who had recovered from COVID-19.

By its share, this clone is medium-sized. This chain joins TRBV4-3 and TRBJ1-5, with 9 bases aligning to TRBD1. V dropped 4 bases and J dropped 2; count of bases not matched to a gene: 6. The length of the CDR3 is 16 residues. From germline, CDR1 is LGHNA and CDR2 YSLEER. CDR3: CASSPRTGVGNQPQHF. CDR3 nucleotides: TGCGCCAGCAGCCCCCGGACAGGGGTTGGCAATCAGCCCCAGCATTTT.

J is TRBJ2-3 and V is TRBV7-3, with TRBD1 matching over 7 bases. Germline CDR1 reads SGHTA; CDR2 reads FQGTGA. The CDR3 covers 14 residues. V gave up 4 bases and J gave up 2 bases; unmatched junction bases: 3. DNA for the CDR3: TGTGCCAGCAGCTCGGGACAGTCCACAGATACGCAGTATTTT. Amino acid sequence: CASSSGQSTDTQYF. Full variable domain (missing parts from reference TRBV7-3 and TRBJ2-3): GAGVSQTPSNKVTEKGKYVELRCDPISGHTALYWYRQSLGQGPEFLIYFQGTGAADDSGLPNDRFFAVRPEGSVSTLKIQRTERGDSAVYLCASSSGQSTDTQYFGPGTRLTVL.

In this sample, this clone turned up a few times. This CDR3 reads CASSNQSPPDTQYF. Written as DNA, the CDR3 is TGTGCCAGCAGTAACCAAAGCCCCCCTGATACGCAGTATTTT. The chain recombines TRBV6-5 with TRBJ2-3; D gene uncertain. Germline lookup yields CDR1 MNHEY and CDR2 SVGAGI. The CDR3 totals 14 residues. With 5 bases removed from V and 6 bases from J, the gap between germline ends came to 15 bases.

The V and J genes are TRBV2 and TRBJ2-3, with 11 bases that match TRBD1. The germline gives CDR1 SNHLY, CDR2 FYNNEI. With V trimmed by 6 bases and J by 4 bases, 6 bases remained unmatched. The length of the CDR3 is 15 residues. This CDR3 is CASSGGQGDADTQYF. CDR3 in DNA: TGTGCCAGCAGCGGGGGACAGGGGGACGCAGATACGCAGTATTTT.

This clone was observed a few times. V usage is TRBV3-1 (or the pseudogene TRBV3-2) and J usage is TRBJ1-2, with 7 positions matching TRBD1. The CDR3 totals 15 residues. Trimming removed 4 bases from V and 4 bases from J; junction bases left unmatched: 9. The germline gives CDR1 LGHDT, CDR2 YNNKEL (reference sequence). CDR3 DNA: TGTGCCAGCAGCCCGTGGACAGGTTCGAGCTATGGCTACACCTTC. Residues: CASSPWTGSSYGYTF.

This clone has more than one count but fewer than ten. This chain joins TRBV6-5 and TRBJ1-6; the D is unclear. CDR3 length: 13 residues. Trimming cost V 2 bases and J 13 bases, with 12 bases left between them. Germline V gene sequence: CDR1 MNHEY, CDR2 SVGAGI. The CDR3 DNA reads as TGTGCCAGCAGTTACGGGCCAAGCCCTCCCCTCCACTTT. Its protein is CASSYGPSPPLHF.

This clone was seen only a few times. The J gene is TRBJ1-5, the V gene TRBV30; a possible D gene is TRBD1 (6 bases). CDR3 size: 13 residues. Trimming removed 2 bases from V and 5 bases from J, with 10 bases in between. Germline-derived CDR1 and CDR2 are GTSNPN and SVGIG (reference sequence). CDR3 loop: CAWSQAGDQPQHF. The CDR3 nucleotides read TGTGCCTGGAGTCAGGCAGGGGATCAGCCCCAGCATTTT.

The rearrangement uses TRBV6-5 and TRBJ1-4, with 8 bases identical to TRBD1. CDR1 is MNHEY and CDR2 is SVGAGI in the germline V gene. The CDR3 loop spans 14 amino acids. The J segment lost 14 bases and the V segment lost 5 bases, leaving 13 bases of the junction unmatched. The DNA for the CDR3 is TGTGCCAGCAGTCCGCGGACAGGGCCGCAGGGCCTGTTTTTT. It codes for CASSPRTGPQGLFF.

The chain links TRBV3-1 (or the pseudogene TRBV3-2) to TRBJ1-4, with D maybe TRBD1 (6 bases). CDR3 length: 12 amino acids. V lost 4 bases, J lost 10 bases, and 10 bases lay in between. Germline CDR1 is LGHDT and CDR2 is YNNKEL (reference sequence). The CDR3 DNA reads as TGTGCCAGCAGCCGCCCAGGGGTAAAACTGTTTTTT. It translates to CASSRPGVKLFF.

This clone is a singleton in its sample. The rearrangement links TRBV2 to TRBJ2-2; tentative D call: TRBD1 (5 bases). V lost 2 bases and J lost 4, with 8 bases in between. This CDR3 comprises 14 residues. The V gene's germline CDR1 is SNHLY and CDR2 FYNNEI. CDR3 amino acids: CASSEKGFTGELFF. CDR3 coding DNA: TGTGCCAGCAGTGAAAAGGGGTTCACCGGGGAGCTGTTTTTT.

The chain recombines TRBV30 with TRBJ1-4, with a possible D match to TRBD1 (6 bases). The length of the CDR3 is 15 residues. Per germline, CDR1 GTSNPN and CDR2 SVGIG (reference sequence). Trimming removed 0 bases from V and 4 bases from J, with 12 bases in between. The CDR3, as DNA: TGTGCCTGGAGTGTAATTCCAGGGGATAATGAAAAACTGTTTTTT. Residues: CAWSVIPGDNEKLFF.

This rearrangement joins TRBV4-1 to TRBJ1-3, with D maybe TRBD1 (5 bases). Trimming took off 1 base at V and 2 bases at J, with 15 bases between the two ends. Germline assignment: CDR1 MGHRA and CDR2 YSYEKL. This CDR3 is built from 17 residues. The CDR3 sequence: CASSQVNGRGAGNTIYF. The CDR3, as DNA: TGCGCCAGCAGCCAAGTTAATGGCCGGGGGGCTGGAAACACCATATATTTT.

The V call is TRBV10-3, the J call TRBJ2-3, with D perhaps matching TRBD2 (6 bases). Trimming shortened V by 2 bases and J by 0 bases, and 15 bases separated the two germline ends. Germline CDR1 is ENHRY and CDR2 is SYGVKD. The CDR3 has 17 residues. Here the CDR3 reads CAISERPGVTSTDTQYF. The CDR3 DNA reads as TGTGCCATCAGTGAGAGGCCGGGGGTTACTAGCACAGATACGCAGTATTTT.

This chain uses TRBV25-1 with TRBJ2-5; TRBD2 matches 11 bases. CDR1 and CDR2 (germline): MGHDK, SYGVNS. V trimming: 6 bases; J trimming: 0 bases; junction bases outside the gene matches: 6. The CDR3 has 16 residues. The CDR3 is CASSPGLAAHQETQYF. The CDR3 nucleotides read TGTGCCAGCAGCCCGGGACTAGCGGCCCACCAAGAGACCCAGTACTTC.

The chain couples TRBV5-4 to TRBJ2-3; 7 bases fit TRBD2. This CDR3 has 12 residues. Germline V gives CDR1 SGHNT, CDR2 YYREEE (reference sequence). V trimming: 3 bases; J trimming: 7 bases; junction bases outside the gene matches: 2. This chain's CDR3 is CASSSRGNTQYF. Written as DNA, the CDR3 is TGTGCCAGCAGCTCGCGGGGGAATACGCAGTATTTT.

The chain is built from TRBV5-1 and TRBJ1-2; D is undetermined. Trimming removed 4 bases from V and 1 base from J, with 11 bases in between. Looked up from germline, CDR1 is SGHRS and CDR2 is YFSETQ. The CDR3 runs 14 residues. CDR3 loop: CASSPGMYNYGYTF. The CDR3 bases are TGCGCCAGCAGCCCGGGGATGTATAACTATGGCTACACCTTC.

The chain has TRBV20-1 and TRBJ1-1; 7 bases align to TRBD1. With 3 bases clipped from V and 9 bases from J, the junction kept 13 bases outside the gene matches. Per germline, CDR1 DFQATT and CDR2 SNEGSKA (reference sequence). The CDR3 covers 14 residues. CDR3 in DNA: TGCAGTGCTAGTAGCCGACAGGGCCCTCCTAAAGCTTTCTTT. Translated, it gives CSASSRQGPPKAFF.

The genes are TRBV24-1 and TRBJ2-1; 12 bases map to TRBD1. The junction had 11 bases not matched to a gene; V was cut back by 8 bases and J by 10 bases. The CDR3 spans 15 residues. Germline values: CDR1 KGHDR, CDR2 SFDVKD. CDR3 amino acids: CATTPGQGAPTEQFF. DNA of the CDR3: TGTGCCACCACCCCGGGACAGGGGGCCCCCACGGAGCAGTTCTTC.

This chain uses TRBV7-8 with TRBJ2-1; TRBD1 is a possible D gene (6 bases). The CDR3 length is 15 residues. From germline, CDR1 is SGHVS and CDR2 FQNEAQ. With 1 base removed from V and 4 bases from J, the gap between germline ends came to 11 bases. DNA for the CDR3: TGTGCCAGCAGCTTAGGAGGGACATCGTACAATGAGCAGTTCTTC. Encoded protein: CASSLGGTSYNEQFF.

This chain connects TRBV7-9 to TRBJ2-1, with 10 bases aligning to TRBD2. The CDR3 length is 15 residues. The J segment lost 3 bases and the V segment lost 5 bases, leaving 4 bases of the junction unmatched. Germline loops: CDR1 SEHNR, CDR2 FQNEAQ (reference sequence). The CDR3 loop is CASSPSGSFYNEQFF. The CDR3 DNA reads TGTGCCAGCAGCCCTAGCGGGAGTTTCTACAATGAGCAGTTCTTC.

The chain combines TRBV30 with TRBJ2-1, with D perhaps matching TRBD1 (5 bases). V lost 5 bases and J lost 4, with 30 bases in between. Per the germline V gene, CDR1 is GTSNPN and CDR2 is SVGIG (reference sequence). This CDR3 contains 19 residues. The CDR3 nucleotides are TGTGCCTGGTCACCCCCCCCGGGCTACCCGCAGGGCCCGTACAATGAGCAGTTCTTC. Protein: CAWSPPPGYPQGPYNEQFF.

CDR3 in DNA: TGTGCCAGCAGACGTGGGACAGCGAACACTGAAGCTTTCTTT. This translates into CASRRGTANTEAFF. The chain carries TRBV5-4 and TRBJ1-1; 7 positions agree with TRBD1. CDR1 and CDR2 (germline): SGHNT, YYREEE (reference sequence). This CDR3 is 14 amino acids long. Trimming removed 5 bases from V and 1 base from J; junction bases left unmatched: 5.

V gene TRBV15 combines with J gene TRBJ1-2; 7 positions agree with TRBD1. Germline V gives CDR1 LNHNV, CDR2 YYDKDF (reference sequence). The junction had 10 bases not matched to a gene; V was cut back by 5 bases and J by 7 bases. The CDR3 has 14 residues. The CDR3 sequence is CATSQDRAPPGYTF. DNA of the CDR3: TGTGCCACCAGCCAAGACAGGGCCCCCCCTGGCTACACCTTC.

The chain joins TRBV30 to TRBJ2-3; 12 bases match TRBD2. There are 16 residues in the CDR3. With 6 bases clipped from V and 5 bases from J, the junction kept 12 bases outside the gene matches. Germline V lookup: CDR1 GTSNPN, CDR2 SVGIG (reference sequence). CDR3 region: CACPYGLAGTIDTQYF. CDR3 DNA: TGTGCCTGCCCGTACGGACTAGCGGGAACTATAGATACGCAGTATTTT.

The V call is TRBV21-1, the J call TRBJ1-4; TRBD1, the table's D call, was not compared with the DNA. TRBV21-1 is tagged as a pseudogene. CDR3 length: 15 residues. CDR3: CASRGPSGGEGKLFF. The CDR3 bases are TGTGCCAGCCGAGGCCCCTCAGGGGGCGAGGGAAAACTGTTTTTT.

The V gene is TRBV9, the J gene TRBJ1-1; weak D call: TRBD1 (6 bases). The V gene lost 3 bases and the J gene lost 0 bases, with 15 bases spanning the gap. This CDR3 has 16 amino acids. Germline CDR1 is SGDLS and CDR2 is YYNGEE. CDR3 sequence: CASSGTGHLMNTEAFF. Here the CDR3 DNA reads TGTGCCAGCAGCGGAACGGGACACCTAATGAACACTGAAGCTTTCTTT.

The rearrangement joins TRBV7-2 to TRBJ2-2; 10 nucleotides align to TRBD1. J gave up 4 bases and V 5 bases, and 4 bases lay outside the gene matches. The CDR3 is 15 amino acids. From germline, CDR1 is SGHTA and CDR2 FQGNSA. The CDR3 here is CASSPDRGLTGELFF. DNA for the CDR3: TGTGCCAGCAGCCCCGACAGGGGGCTCACCGGGGAGCTGTTTTTT.

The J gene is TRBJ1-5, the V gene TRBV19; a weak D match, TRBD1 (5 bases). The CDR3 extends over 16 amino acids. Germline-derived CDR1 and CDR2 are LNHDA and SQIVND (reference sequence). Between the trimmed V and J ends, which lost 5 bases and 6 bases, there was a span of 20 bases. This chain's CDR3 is CASSGRVGAYLQPQHF. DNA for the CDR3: TGTGCCAGTAGTGGCAGGGTTGGGGCCTATCTTCAGCCCCAGCATTTT. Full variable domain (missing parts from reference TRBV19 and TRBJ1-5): DGGITQSPKYLFRKEGQNVTLSCEQNLNHDAMYWYRQDPGQGLRLIYYSQIVNDFQKGDIAEGYSVSREKKESFPLTVTSAQKNPTAFYLCASSGRVGAYLQPQHFGDGTRLSIL.

The CDR3 reads CASSWGGEQFF. In nucleotides, the CDR3 is TGTGCCAGCTCCTGGGGGGGTGAGCAGTTCTTC. The V call is TRBV12-3 or TRBV12-4, the J call TRBJ2-1; 7 bases are a match to TRBD2. J lost 9 bases, V lost 8 bases, and 4 bases had no gene match. The CDR3 consists of 11 residues.

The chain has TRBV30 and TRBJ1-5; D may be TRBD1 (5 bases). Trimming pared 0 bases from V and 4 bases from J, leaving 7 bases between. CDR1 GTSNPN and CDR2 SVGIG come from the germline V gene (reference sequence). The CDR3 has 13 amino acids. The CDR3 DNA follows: TGTGCCTGGAGTGTCGCAGGGAATCAGCCCCAGCATTTT. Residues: CAWSVAGNQPQHF.

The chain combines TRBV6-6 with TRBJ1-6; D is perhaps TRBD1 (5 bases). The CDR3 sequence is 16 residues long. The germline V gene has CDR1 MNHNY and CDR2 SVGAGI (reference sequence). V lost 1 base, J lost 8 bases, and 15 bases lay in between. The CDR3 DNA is TGTGCCAGCAGTTACTATGACAGACAAGAGGATTCACCCCTCCACTTT. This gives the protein CASSYYDRQEDSPLHF.